This TCR beta chain was profiled in a study of T cell responses to AZD1222 COVID-19 vaccine. General observations from the study: Scientists sampled the repertoires only once the peak T cell response had passed.

As concerns this clone: Antigen specificity is unknown.

The germline V gene encodes CDR1 MNHEY and CDR2 SMNVEV (reference sequence). V lost 3 bases to trimming and J lost 4 bases; unmatched junction nucleotides: 7. CDR3 size: 16 residues. Profiled with immunoSEQ multiplex PCR; TCRdb holds only in-frame clones, not every one. This sample yields around 120,000 clones, of which approximately 88% are seen a single time; approximately 28% belongs to the top ten. The sequenced sample was peripheral blood, obtained on day 0 of AZD1222 vaccination. The origin of this receptor is an adult in good health. V usage is TRBV27 and J usage is TRBJ2-1; the match to TRBD2 covers 9 bases. CDR3: CASSLIAGALYNEQFF. CDR3 sequence (DNA): TGTGCCAGCAGTTTGATAGCGGGGGCCCTATACAATGAGCAGTTCTTC.